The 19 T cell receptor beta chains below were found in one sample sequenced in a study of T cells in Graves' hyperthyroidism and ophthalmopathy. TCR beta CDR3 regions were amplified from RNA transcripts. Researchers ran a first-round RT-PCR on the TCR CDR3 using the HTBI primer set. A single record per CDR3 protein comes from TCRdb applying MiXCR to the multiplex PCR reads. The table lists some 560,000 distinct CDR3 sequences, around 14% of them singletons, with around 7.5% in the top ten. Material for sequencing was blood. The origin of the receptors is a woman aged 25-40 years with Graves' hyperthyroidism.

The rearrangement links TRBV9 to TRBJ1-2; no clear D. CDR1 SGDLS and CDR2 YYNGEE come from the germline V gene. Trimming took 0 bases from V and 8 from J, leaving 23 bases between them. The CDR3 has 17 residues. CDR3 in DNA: TGTGCCAGCAGCGTAGCTGAGGGTATCGAATCCCTGGGAGGCTACACCTTC. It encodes CASSVAEGIESLGGYTF.

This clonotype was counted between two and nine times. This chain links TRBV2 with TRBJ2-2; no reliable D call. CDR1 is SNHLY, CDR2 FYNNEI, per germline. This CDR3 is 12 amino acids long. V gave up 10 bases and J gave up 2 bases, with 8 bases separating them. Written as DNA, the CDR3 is TGTGCCATCAGCAGTAACACCGGGGAGCTGTTTTTT. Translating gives CAISSNTGELFF.

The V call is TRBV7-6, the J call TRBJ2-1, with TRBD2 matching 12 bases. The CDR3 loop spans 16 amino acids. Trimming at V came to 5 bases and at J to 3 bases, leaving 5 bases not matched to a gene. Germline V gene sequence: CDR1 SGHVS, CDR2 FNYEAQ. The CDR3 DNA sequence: TGTGCCAGCAGCGGCCCGACTAGCGGGAGCTACAATGAGCAGTTCTTC. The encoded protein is CASSGPTSGSYNEQFF.

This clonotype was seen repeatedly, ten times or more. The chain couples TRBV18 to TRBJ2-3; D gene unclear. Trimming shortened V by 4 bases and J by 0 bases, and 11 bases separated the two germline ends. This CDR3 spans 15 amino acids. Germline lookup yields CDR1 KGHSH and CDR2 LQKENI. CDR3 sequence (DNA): TGTGCCAGCTCACTTACGGGCTTTAGCACAGATACGCAGTATTTT. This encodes CASSLTGFSTDTQYF. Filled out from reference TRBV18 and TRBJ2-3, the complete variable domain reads NAGVMQNPRHLVRRRGQEARLRCSPMKGHSHVYWYRQLPEEGLKFMVYLQKENIIDESGMPKERFSAEFPKEGPSILRIQQVVRGDSAAYFCASSLTGFSTDTQYFGPGTRLTVL.

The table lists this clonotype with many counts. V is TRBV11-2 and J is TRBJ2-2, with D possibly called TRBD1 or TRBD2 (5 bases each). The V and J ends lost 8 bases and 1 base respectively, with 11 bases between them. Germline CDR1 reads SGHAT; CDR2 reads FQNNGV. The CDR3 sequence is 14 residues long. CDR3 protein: CASGHGGNTGELFF. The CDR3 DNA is TGTGCCAGCGGACACGGAGGGAACACCGGGGAGCTGTTTTTT. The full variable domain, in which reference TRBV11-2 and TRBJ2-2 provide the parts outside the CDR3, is EAGVAQSPRYKIIEKRQSVAFWCNPISGHATLYWYQQILGQGPKLLIQFQNNGVVDDSQLPKDRFSAERLKGVDSTLKIQPAKLEDSAVYLCASGHGGNTGELFFGEGSRLTVL.

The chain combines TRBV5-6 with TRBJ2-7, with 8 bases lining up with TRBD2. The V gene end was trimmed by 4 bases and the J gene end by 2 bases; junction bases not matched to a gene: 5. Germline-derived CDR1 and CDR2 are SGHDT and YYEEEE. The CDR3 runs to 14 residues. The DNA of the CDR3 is TGTGCCAGCAGCCCGGGACTAGGGCCCTACGAGCAGTACTTC. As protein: CASSPGLGPYEQYF.

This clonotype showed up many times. The CDR3 bases are TGTGCCAGCAGTGAATCCCCTAGCCCTACCTACGAGCAGTACTTC. It codes for CASSESPSPTYEQYF. This chain joins TRBV6-1 and TRBJ2-7, with D tentatively TRBD2 (5 bases). Germline V gene sequence: CDR1 MNHNS, CDR2 SASEGT. This CDR3 comprises 15 residues. The V end was cut by 2 bases, the J end by 2 bases, with 13 bases between.

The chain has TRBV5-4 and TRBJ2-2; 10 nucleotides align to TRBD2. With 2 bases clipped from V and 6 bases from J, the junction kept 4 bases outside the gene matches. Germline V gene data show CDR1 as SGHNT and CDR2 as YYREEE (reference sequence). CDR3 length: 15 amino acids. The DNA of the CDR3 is TGTGCCAGCAGCTTTAGCGGGAGGATAGCCGGGGAGCTGTTTTTT. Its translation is CASSFSGRIAGELFF.

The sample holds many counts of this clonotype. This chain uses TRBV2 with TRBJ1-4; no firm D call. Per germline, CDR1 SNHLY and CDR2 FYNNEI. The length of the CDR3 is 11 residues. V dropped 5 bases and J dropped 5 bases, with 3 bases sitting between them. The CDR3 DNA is TGTGCCAGCAGTAAAAATGAAAAACTGTTTTTT. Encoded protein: CASSKNEKLFF. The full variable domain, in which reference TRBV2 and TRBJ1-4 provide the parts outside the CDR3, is EPEVTQTPSHQVTQMGQEVILRCVPISNHLYFYWYRQILGQKVEFLVSFYNNEISEKSEIFDDQFSVERPDGSNFTLKIRSTKLEDSAMYFCASSKNEKLFFGSGTQLSVL.

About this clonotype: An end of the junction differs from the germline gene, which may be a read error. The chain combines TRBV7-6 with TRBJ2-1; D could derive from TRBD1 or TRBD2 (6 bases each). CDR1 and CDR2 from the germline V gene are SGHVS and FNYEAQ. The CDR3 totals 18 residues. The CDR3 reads CVSSTGTKAGPSYNEQFF. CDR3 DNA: TGTGTCAGCAGTACAGGGACCAAAGCGGGCCCCTCCTACAATGAGCAGTTCTTC.

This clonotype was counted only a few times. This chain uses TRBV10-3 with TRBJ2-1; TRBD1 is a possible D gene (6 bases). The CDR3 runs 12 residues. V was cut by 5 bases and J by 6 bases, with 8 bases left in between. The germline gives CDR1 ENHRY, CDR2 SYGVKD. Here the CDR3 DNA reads TGTGCCATCAGTAACAGGGCCAATGAGCAGTTCTTC. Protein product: CAISNRANEQFF.

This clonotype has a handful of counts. The CDR3 is CASHRTANTGELFF. CDR3 nucleotide sequence: TGTGCCAGTCATAGAACTGCGAACACCGGGGAGCTGTTTTTT. The chain recombines TRBV19 with TRBJ2-2, with D hard to call. Trimming cost V 8 bases and J 0 bases, with 10 bases left between them. Germline V gene data show CDR1 as LNHDA and CDR2 as SQIVND (reference sequence). The CDR3 is 14 amino acids.

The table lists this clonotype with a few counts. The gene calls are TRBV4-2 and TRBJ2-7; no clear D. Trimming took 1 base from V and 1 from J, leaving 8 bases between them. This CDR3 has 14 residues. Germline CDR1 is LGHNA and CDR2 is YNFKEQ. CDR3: CASSQAPASYEQYF. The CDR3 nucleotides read TGTGCCAGCAGCCAAGCCCCCGCGTCCTACGAGCAGTACTTC.

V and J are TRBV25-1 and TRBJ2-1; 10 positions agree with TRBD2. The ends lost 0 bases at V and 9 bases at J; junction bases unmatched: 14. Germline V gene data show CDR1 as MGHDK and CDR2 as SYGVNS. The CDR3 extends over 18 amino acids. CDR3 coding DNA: TGTGCCAGCAGTGAATATGGGGGTACTAGCGGGACCGTCCGTGAGCAGTTCTTC. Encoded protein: CASSEYGGTSGTVREQFF.

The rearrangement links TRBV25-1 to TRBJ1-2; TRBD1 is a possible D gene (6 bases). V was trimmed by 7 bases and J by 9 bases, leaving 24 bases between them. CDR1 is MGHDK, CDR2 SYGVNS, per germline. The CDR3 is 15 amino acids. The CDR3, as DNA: TGTGCCAGCAAGGGGGACGGTCGAGGACCTATGAGCTACACCTTC. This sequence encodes CASKGDGRGPMSYTF.

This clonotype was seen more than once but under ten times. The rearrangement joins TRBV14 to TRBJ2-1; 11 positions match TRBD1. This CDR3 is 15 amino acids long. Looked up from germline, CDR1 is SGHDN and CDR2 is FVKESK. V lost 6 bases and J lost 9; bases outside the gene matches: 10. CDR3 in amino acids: CASSPVGQGASEQFF. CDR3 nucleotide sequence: TGTGCCAGCAGTCCTGTCGGACAGGGGGCTAGTGAGCAGTTCTTC.

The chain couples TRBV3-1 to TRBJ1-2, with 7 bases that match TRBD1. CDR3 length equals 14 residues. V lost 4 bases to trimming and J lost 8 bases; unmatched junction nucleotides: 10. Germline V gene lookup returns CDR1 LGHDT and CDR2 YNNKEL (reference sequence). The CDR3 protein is CASSPQGQKSGYTF. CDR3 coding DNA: TGTGCCAGCAGCCCACAGGGACAGAAGAGCGGCTACACCTTC.

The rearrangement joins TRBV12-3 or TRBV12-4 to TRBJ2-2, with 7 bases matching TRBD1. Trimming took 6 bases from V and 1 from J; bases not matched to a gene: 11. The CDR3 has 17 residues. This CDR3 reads CASSRFDRAENTGELFF. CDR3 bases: TGTGCCAGCAGCCGGTTTGACAGGGCGGAGAACACCGGGGAGCTGTTTTTT.

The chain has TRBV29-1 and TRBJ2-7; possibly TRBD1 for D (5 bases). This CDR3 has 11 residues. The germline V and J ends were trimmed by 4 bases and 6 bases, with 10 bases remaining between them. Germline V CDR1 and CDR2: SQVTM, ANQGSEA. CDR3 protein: CSVVGQGEQYF. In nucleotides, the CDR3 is TGCAGCGTTGTAGGTCAGGGCGAGCAGTACTTC.